The next 28 T cell receptor beta chains were all read from a single sample in a study of CD8+ T cells in alopecia areata. It was cDNA, reverse transcribed from extracted RNA, that served as the sequencing template. Repertoires were generated with immunoSEQ multiplex PCR, while TCRdb's copy carries only in-frame clones and drops some. Of 120,000 or so clones listed, roughly two fifths are singletons. The sample was CD4+ T cells sorted from blood. Receptor source: a human donor with alopecia areata.

The J gene is TRBJ2-4, the V gene TRBV29-1; 8 bases line up with TRBD1. V lost 7 bases, J lost 2 bases, and 16 bases stayed unmatched. Germline CDR1 reads SQVTM; CDR2 reads ANQGSEA. CDR3 size: 17 residues. The CDR3 sequence: CSAWTGSSFGTKNIQYF. In DNA form, the CDR3 reads TGCAGCGCCTGGACAGGGTCCTCGTTCGGGACCAAAAACATTCAGTACTTC. The full variable domain, in which reference TRBV29-1 and TRBJ2-4 provide the parts outside the CDR3, is SAVISQKPSRDICQRGTSLTIQCQVDSQVTMMFWYRQQPGQSLTLIATANQGSEATYESGFVIDKFPISRPNLTFSTLTVSNMSPEDSSIYLCSAWTGSSFGTKNIQYFGAGTRLSVL.

The chain uses TRBV15 and TRBJ2-5; D possibly corresponds to TRBD2 (6 bases). Germline CDR1 and CDR2: LNHNV and YYDKDF (reference sequence). The CDR3 runs 16 residues. The V end lost 1 base, the J end lost 4 bases, and 16 bases lay between the germline ends. The CDR3 loop reads CATSRAWGIGGETQYF. For the CDR3, the DNA is TGTGCCACCAGCAGAGCGTGGGGAATCGGGGGAGAGACCCAGTACTTC.

This clone was counted once. J is TRBJ2-7 and V is TRBV28, with TRBD2 matching over 12 bases. Germline-derived CDR1 and CDR2 are MDHEN and SYDVKM. CDR3 length: 15 amino acids. The V and J ends lost 5 bases and 2 bases, in that order; junction bases with no gene match: 4. Written as DNA, the CDR3 is TGTGCCAGCAGTCCTCTAGCGGGAGGGCCCTACGAGCAGTACTTC. This encodes CASSPLAGGPYEQYF.

This clone was seen a few times. The chain employs TRBV7-2 and TRBJ2-6, with no clear D. Trimming removed 3 bases from V and 2 bases from J, with 11 bases in between. Looked up from germline, CDR1 is SGHTA and CDR2 is FQGNSA. The CDR3 length is 16 residues. CDR3 DNA sequence: TGTGCCAGCAGCTTCGGCTCGGGTGCTGGGGCCAACGTCCTGACTTTC. Protein: CASSFGSGAGANVLTF.

This clone was picked up a small number of times. The V gene is TRBV29-1, the J gene TRBJ1-5; unclear D gene. The CDR3 sequence is 13 residues long. Germline CDR1 is SQVTM and CDR2 is ANQGSEA. Trimming shortened V by 4 bases and J by 3 bases, and 10 bases separated the two germline ends. CDR3 amino acids: CSVVVQNNQPQHF. The CDR3 DNA sequence: TGCAGCGTTGTAGTACAAAACAATCAGCCCCAGCATTTT.

This clone has only a few counts. Other DNA sequences from this sample encode an identical CDR3 as well. The chain combines TRBV28 with TRBJ2-5, with a tentative D call TRBD2 (5 bases). Deletions cut 3 bases from V and 5 bases from J, with 7 bases between. The CDR3 is 12 residues long. The germline V gene has CDR1 MDHEN and CDR2 SYDVKM. The CDR3: CASSLRRETQYF. DNA of the CDR3: TGTGCCAGCAGTTTGCGGAGGGAGACCCAGTACTTC.

The V and J genes are TRBV7-2 and TRBJ2-7, with 10 bases fitting TRBD2. CDR1 is SGHTA, CDR2 FQGNSA, per germline. V shed 5 bases, J shed 6 bases, and the junction held 7 bases outside the gene matches. This CDR3 contains 14 residues. The chain's CDR3 is CASSLSGGFSEQYF. The CDR3 DNA reads TGTGCCAGCAGCCTTAGCGGGGGGTTTAGCGAGCAGTACTTC.

A few counts support this clone. This chain joins TRBV30 and TRBJ2-2; D might be TRBD2 (7 bases). Germline V gives CDR1 GTSNPN, CDR2 SVGIG (reference sequence). Trimming left V 3 bases short and J 1 base short, with 15 bases between. The CDR3 spans 16 residues. The CDR3 protein is CAWSQTGGWNTGELFF. CDR3 coding DNA: TGTGCCTGGAGCCAAACGGGGGGCTGGAACACCGGGGAGCTGTTTTTT.

The chain recombines TRBV11-2 with TRBJ2-5; 8 nucleotides match TRBD2. V was clipped by 5 bases and J by 1 base; unmatched bases: 6. The CDR3 is 15 residues long. Germline V gene sequence: CDR1 SGHAT, CDR2 FQNNGV. CDR3 DNA: TGTGCCAGCAGCCCAGGGGCGGGAGGCCAAGAGACCCAGTACTTC. Residues: CASSPGAGGQETQYF.

The rearrangement uses TRBV27 and TRBJ2-5; no clear D. The CDR3 spans 13 residues. Germline-derived CDR1 and CDR2 are MNHEY and SMNVEV (reference sequence). V was trimmed by 0 bases and J by 5 bases, leaving 7 bases between them. CDR3 nucleotides: TGTGCCAGCAGTTTATCGAGGATGGAGACCCAGTACTTC. It translates to CASSLSRMETQYF.

This clone has only a few counts. V is TRBV29-1 and J is TRBJ1-2; a possible D gene is TRBD1 (5 bases). This CDR3 contains 12 residues. Germline CDR1 is SQVTM and CDR2 is ANQGSEA. Trimming pared 1 base from V and 5 bases from J, leaving 8 bases between. The CDR3 nucleotides read TGCAGCGTTGAAGCGACAGTATATGGCTACACCTTC. It yields the protein CSVEATVYGYTF.

The rearrangement joins TRBV29-1 to TRBJ2-7; the D gene could be TRBD1 or TRBD2 (5 bases each). The CDR3 is made up of 13 amino acids. The V gene lost 4 bases and the J gene lost 4 bases, with 14 bases spanning the gap. Germline V gene lookup returns CDR1 SQVTM and CDR2 ANQGSEA. The CDR3 DNA reads TGCAGCGTTGTTGGGGGAATCACTTACGAGCAGTACTTC. Translated, it gives CSVVGGITYEQYF.

The rearrangement links TRBV29-1 to TRBJ1-1; 7 positions agree with TRBD1. Germline CDR1 and CDR2: SQVTM and ANQGSEA. The trim removed 2 bases at V and 4 bases at J, leaving 13 bases unmatched. The CDR3 is made up of 16 amino acids. The CDR3 spells CSVERGQSRQGTEAFF. CDR3 DNA sequence: TGCAGCGTTGAAAGGGGACAGTCTCGACAGGGCACTGAAGCTTTCTTT. Full variable domain (remainder filled in from reference TRBV29-1 and TRBJ1-1): SAVISQKPSRDICQRGTSLTIQCQVDSQVTMMFWYRQQPGQSLTLIATANQGSEATYESGFVIDKFPISRPNLTFSTLTVSNMSPEDSSIYLCSVERGQSRQGTEAFFGQGTRLTVV.

The sample holds a few counts of this clone. J is TRBJ2-1 and V is TRBV5-4, with D tentatively TRBD1 (5 bases). Germline loops: CDR1 SGHNT, CDR2 YYREEE (reference sequence). The CDR3 is 14 residues long. Trimming cost V 7 bases and J 7 bases, with 18 bases left between them. CDR3: CASAPWGAPNEQFF. The CDR3 DNA reads as TGTGCCAGCGCCCCTTGGGGCGCCCCAAATGAGCAGTTCTTC. The full variable domain, in which reference TRBV5-4 and TRBJ2-1 provide the parts outside the CDR3, is ETGVTQSPTHLIKTRGQQVTLRCSSQSGHNTVSWYQQALGQGPQFIFQYYREEENGRGNFPPRFSGLQFPNYSSELNVNALELDDSALYLCASAPWGAPNEQFFGPGTRLTVL.

The chain links TRBV29-1 to TRBJ2-4; 7 nucleotides align to TRBD2. This CDR3 comprises 19 residues. Germline trimming cut 8 bases from V and 0 bases from J; bases unmatched to any gene: 22. CDR1 is SQVTM, CDR2 ANQGSEA, per germline. For the CDR3, the DNA is TGCAGCCCCCCTAGTGGTGTTGCGGGAGAGGCGCTAGCCAAAAACATTCAGTACTTC. It codes for CSPPSGVAGEALAKNIQYF.

This clone was observed a handful of times. The chain is built from TRBV4-3 and TRBJ2-5, with 8 positions matching TRBD2. Looked up from germline, CDR1 is LGHNA and CDR2 is YSLEER. V gave up 4 bases and J gave up 5 bases; unmatched junction bases: 12. CDR3 length equals 16 residues. Written as DNA, the CDR3 is TGCGCCAGCAGCCCCGGGACTAGGGGCCCTACGGAGACCCAGTACTTC. Protein sequence: CASSPGTRGPTETQYF.

The rearrangement links TRBV29-1 to TRBJ2-2; D gene ambiguous. The CDR3 loop spans 13 amino acids. Between the trimmed V and J ends, which lost 5 bases and 1 base, there was a span of 8 bases. The germline CDR1 and CDR2 sequences are SQVTM and ANQGSEA. CDR3 protein: CSVPEVNTGELFF. CDR3 bases: TGCAGCGTTCCGGAAGTGAACACCGGGGAGCTGTTTTTT.

This clone is a singleton in its sample. V usage is TRBV30 and J usage is TRBJ2-7; D is tentatively TRBD1 or TRBD2 (5 bases each). Germline lookup yields CDR1 GTSNPN and CDR2 SVGIG (reference sequence). CDR3 length: 12 residues. V gave up 3 bases and J gave up 9 bases, with 15 bases separating them. The CDR3 coding sequence is TGTGCCTGGAGCTTGACCAACGGGGCGCAGTACTTC. Translating gives CAWSLTNGAQYF.

The chain combines TRBV7-3 with TRBJ2-2; no clear D gene. The CDR3 consists of 15 residues. V was cut by 5 bases and J by 2 bases, with 12 bases left in between. CDR1 SGHTA and CDR2 FQGTGA come from the germline V gene. The DNA of the CDR3 is TGTGCCAGCAGCCCTGATAGCTCAAACACCGGGGAGCTGTTTTTT. Encoded protein: CASSPDSSNTGELFF.

This rearrangement joins TRBV6-6 to TRBJ2-5; D is unresolved. Germline V CDR1 and CDR2: MNHNY, SVGAGI (reference sequence). CDR3 size: 14 residues. V was cut by 4 bases and J by 2 bases, with 11 bases left in between. The CDR3 nucleotides read TGTGCCAGCAGTTCGGGCCAGATACAAGAGACCCAGTACTTC. This codes for CASSSGQIQETQYF.

The chain couples TRBV28 to TRBJ2-7; 7 bases fit TRBD1. V lost 7 bases, J lost 4 bases, and 7 bases stayed unmatched. Germline V lookup: CDR1 MDHEN, CDR2 SYDVKM. The CDR3 loop spans 13 amino acids. The CDR3 region has the DNA TGTGCCAGCACCTACTCGGGACAGTACGAGCAGTACTTC. Translation gives CASTYSGQYEQYF.

Only a few counts were recorded for this clone. This chain uses TRBV30 with TRBJ2-7; the D gene is possibly TRBD1 (6 bases). Germline-derived CDR1 and CDR2 are GTSNPN and SVGIG (reference sequence). V lost 5 bases and J lost 8, with 19 bases in between. The CDR3 contains 13 residues. The CDR3 sequence: CAWDPGHGLQQYF. The DNA of the CDR3 is TGTGCCTGGGACCCGGGACACGGTCTTCAGCAGTACTTC.

V is TRBV5-1 and J is TRBJ2-6; D may correspond to TRBD1 or TRBD2 (5 bases each). The length of the CDR3 is 17 residues. Germline assignment: CDR1 SGHRS and CDR2 YFSETQ. Trimming cost V 6 bases and J 0 bases, with 16 bases left between them. CDR3 sequence reads: CASTPGTVASGANVLTF. CDR3 coding DNA: TGCGCCAGCACCCCCGGGACCGTAGCCTCTGGGGCCAACGTCCTGACTTTC.

The V gene is TRBV27, the J gene TRBJ2-1; TRBD2 matches 11 bases. The CDR3 consists of 14 residues. CDR1 is MNHEY and CDR2 is SMNVEV in the germline V gene (reference sequence). J was trimmed by 7 bases and V by 6 bases; bases with no gene match: 5. CDR3 sequence (DNA): TGTGCCAGCAGAGGACTAGCGGGCTCAAATGAGCAGTTCTTC. Translating gives CASRGLAGSNEQFF.

The chain joins TRBV30 to TRBJ1-2; D gene ambiguous. The CDR3 consists of 12 residues. V lost 1 base and J 3 bases, leaving 6 bases between the germline ends. Germline V gene lookup returns CDR1 GTSNPN and CDR2 SVGIG (reference sequence). CDR3: CAWSETDYGYTF. In DNA, the CDR3 is TGTGCCTGGAGTGAGACTGACTATGGCTACACCTTC. Variable domain in full (rest from reference TRBV30 and TRBJ1-2): SQTIHQWPATLVQPVGSPLSLECTVEGTSNPNLYWYRQAAGRGLQLLFYSVGIGQISSEVPQNLSASRPQDRQFILSSKKLLLSDSGFYLCAWSETDYGYTFGSGTRLTVV.

This clone was counted a few times. The chain couples TRBV10-3 to TRBJ2-3; weak D call: TRBD1 (5 bases). V shed 4 bases and J shed 9 bases, with 17 bases lying between them. CDR1 and CDR2 from the germline V gene are ENHRY and SYGVKD. The length of the CDR3 is 14 residues. CDR3 protein: CAISGVDRRSTQYF. As DNA, the CDR3 is TGTGCCATCAGTGGCGTCGACAGAAGGTCCACGCAGTATTTT.

This clone has only a few counts. The chain couples TRBV29-1 to TRBJ1-6; 9 nucleotides align to TRBD1. The germline V gene encodes CDR1 SQVTM and CDR2 ANQGSEA. J lost 4 bases, V lost 6 bases, and 4 bases had no gene match. The CDR3 sequence is 14 residues long. CDR3 sequence: CSVWTGEYNSPLHF. For the CDR3, the DNA is TGCAGCGTCTGGACAGGGGAATATAATTCACCCCTCCACTTT.

This clone was picked up a small number of times. V is TRBV27 and J is TRBJ1-5, with a possible D match to TRBD1 (5 bases). V was trimmed by 4 bases and J by 0 bases, leaving 10 bases between them. CDR1 and CDR2 from the germline V gene are MNHEY and SMNVEV (reference sequence). This CDR3 is 15 amino acids long. The CDR3, as DNA: TGTGCCAGCAGTTCTGGGGCTTTTAGCAATCAGCCCCAGCATTTT. Its protein product is CASSSGAFSNQPQHF.